This TCR beta chain was sequenced for a study of OX40 agonist ivuxolimab in advanced cancers. Notes on the study in general: Clonal expansion in partial responders at 0.1-3.0 mg/kg ranked among the lowest.

Per the germline V gene, CDR1 is MNHNS and CDR2 is SASEGT. Trimming pared 5 bases from V and 3 bases from J, leaving 10 bases between. There are 13 residues in the CDR3. Remarks on this clone: Its target is unknown.

Autoimmune disease history or systemic immunosuppression disqualified patients. Profiled with immunoSEQ multiplex PCR; TCRdb holds only in-frame clones, not every one. The data show approximately 94,000 clones, with around four fifths seen just once and roughly 1.1% held by the top ten. The clonotype was recovered from an adult with an advanced solid tumor such as melanoma, head and neck, liver or kidney cancer. Source: CD4+ or CD8+ T cells sorted from blood, taken in a trial of the OX40 agonist ivuxolimab. V and J are TRBV6-1 and TRBJ1-1; TRBD1 is a possible D gene (5 bases). DNA of the CDR3: TGTGCCAGCAGTCGTACAGGCGACACTGAAGCTTTCTTT. Its translation is CASSRTGDTEAFF.